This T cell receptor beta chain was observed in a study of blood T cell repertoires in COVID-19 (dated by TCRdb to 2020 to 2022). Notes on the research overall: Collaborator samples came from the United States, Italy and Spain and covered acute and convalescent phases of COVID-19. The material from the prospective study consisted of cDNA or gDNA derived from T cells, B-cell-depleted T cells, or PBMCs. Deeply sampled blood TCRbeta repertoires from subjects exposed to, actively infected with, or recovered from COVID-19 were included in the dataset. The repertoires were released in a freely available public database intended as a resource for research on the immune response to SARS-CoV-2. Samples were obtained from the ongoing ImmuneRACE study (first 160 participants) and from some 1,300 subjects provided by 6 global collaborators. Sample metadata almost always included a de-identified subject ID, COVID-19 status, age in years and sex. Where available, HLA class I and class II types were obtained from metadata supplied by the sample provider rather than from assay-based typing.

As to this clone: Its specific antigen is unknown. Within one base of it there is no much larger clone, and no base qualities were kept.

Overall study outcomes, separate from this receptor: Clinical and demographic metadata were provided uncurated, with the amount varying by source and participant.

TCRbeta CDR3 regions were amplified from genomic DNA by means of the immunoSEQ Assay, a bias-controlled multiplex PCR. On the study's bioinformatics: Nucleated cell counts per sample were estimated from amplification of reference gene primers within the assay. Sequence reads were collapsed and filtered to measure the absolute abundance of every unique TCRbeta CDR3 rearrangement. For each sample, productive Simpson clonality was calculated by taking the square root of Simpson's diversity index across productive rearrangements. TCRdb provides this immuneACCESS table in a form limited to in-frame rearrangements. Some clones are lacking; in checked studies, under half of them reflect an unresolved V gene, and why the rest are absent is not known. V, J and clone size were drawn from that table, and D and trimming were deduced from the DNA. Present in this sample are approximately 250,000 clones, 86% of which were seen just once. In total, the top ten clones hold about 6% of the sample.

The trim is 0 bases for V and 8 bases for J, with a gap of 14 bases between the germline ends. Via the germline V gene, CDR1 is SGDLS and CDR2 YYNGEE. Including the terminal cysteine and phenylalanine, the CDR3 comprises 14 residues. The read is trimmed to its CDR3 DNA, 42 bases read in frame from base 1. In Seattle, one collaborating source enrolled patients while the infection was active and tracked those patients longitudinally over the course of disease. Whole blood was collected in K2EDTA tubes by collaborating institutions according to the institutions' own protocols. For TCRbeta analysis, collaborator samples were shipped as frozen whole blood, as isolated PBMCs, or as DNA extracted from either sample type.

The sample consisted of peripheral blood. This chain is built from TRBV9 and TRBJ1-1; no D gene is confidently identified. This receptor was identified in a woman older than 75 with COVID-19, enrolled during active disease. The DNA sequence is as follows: TGTGCCAGCAGCGTAGCACCTATGTGGCGGGAAGCTTTCTTT. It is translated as CASSVAPMWREAFF.